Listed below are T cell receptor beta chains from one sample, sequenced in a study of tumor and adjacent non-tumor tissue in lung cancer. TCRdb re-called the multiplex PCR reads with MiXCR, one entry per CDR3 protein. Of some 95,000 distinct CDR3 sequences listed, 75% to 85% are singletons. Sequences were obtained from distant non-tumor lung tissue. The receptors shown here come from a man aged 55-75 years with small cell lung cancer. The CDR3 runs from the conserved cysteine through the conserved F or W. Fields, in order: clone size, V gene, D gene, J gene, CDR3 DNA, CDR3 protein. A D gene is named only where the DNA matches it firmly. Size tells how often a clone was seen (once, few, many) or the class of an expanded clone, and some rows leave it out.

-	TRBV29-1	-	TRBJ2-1	TGCATCTACGCCGAGACAGACCTAATGTACAATGAGCAGTTCTTC	CIYAETDLMYNEQFF
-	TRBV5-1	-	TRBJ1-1	TGCGCCAGCCGTGGGCGGAACACTGAAGCTTTCTTT	CASRGRNTEAFF
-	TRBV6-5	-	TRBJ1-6	TGTGCCAGCAGTTCGGACTCCCCCCCTTATGAGCAGTCCTTT	CASSSDSPPYEQSF
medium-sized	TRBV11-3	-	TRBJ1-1	TGTGCCAGCAGCCTGCGGGGGATGAACACTGAAGCTTTCTTT	CASSLRGMNTEAFF
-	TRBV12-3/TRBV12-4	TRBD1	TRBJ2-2	TGTGCCAGCAGTTTTTGCCGAGGGGGCGATACGGGGGAGCTGTTTTTT	CASSFCRGGDTGELFF
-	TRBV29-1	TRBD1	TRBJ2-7	TGCAGCGTTGGGACAGGACCGGGAATCGTGCAGTATTTC	CSVGTGPGIVQYF
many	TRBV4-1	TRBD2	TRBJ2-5	TGCGCCAGCAGCCAAGCTGTGGGGACTAGCGGGACCCAAGAGACCCAGTACTTC	CASSQAVGTSGTQETQYF
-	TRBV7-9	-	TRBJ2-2	TGTGTCAGCAGAAGCGGGCCGGAGGACACCGGGGAGCTGCTTTTT	CVSRSGPEDTGELLF
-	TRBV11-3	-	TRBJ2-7	TGTGCCAGCCGCTTTAGCGGGGACAGCCCCACTCTCTACGAGCAATACTTC	CASRFSGDSPTLYEQYF
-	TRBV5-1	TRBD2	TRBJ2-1	TGCCCCAACAGCTTGTACGGGGGGAGCTCCTACAATGAGCAGTTCTTC	CPNSLYGGSSYNEQFF
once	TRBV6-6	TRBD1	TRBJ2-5	TGCGCCAGCAGACCCGGACAGGGGGCTTTTGAGACCCGGTACTTC	CASRPGQGAFETRYF
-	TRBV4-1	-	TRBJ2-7	TGCGCCTGCAGCCAAGACCTGTGGGAGGTCCCTGGGGACGAGCAGTACTTC	CACSQDLWEVPGDEQYF
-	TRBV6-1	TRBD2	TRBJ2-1	TGCGCCAGCACCTTTAGCGGGAGTGGGAATGAGCAGTTCTTC	CASTFSGSGNEQFF
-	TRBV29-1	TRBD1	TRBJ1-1	TGCAACGTGAGAGGAGACAGGGAAAGGGCTTTCTTT	CNVRGDRERAFF
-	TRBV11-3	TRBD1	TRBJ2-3	TGTGCCAGCAGCTTAGCAGGGGGCAATTATACGCAGTATTTT	CASSLAGGNYTQYF
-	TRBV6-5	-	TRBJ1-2	TGTTCCAGCAGTTACTCGTCGATGGGCCTTCGAGCTAACTATGGCTACACCTTC	CSSSYSSMGLRANYGYTF
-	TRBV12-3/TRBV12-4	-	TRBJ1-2	TGTGCCAGCAGTTTGGGGGGCTCCCTCCACACCTTC	CASSLGGSLHTF
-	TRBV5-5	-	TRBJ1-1	TGTGCCAGCACTACGGGGGGCCTCGCTTTATTT	CASTTGGLALF
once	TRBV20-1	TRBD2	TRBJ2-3	TGCAGTGCTAGGGGACTAGCGACAACCTTCACAGATACACAGAATTTT	CSARGLATTFTDTQNF
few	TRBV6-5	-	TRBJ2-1	TGTGCCAGTAGCCGGGATGGACGTAAGAATGAGCAGTTCTTC	CASSRDGRKNEQFF
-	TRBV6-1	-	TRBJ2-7	TGTACCAGCAGTGAATTTGGTGGGTCACACTACGAGCACTACTTC	CTSSEFGGSHYEHYF
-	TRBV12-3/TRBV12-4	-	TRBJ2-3	TGTGCCAGCAGTTTTGGTTGGGGTGCGAGGACAGATACGCAGTATTTT	CASSFGWGARTDTQYF
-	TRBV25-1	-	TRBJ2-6	TGTGCCAGCAGTGGGGGGAGCTCTGGGGCCAACGTCCTGACTTTC	CASSGGSSGANVLTF
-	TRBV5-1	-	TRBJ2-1	TGCGCCAGCAGCTCCGGAGTACGCCTATCGGGTGGTAATGATCAGTTCTTC	CASSSGVRLSGGNDQFF
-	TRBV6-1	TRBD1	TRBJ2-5	TGTGCCAGCAATGAGGCAGGGGGAGAGACCCAGTACTTC	CASNEAGGETQYF
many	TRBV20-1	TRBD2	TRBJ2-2	TGCAGTGCTAGAGATTTTAGCGGGAGGGCCGGCGGGGAGCTGTTTTTT	CSARDFSGRAGGELFF
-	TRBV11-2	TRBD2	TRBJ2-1	TGTGCCAGCAGCTCCGGGGGGGGGACTAGCGGGAGTATCTACAATGATCAGTTATTC	CASSSGGGTSGSIYNDQLF